This entry concerns a single T cell receptor beta chain. This entry comes from a study of T cell responses to AZD1222 COVID-19 vaccine. Profiled with immunoSEQ multiplex PCR; TCRdb holds only in-frame clones, not every one. This sample has more than 150,000 clones; 90% occur once, and the top ten carry approximately 1.5%. V lost 4 bases and J lost 2; bases outside the gene matches: 9. The germline CDR1 and CDR2 sequences are SGHTS and YDEGEE. This CDR3 comprises 16 residues. The rearrangement uses TRBV5-8 and TRBJ2-3; 8 nucleotides match TRBD2. The sequences come from peripheral blood, collected 28 days after the second AZD1222 dose. This clonotype was obtained from an adult who received the AZD1222 COVID-19 vaccine. CDR3 sequence: CASSQFRGGYTDTQYF. CDR3 nucleotide sequence: TGTGCCAGCAGCCAGTTTCGGGGGGGATACACAGATACGCAGTATTTT.